Here is one T cell receptor (beta chain) with its context. Its specificity is unknown. J gave up 8 bases and V 1 base, and 19 bases lay outside the gene matches. From germline, CDR1 is LNHNV and CDR2 YYDKDF (reference sequence). The CDR3 runs 18 residues. This specimen belongs to a study of T cell repertoires in cytomegalovirus infection. Study overall: Matching HLA type, along with CMV infection, was indicated by public TCR beta signatures. Study-wide points: Dominating the ex vivo response were TCR beta clonotypes that were CMV-specific and HLA-C-restricted.

One entry per CDR3 protein, called by TCRdb with MiXCR from the reads. Of about 120,000 distinct CDR3 sequences in the sample, roughly 30% were seen once. The sequence came from a human donor in good health (CMV status not recorded). Some clones in this sample may be carry-over from other donors' samples. The chain is built from TRBV15 and TRBJ1-2; 7 positions match TRBD1. The sample here was CD8+ T cells from cultured PBMCs, taken from culture after CMV antigen stimulation. The CDR3 here is CATSRGPGQWTGDYGYTF. CDR3 nucleotide sequence: TGTGCCACCAGCAGAGGGCCGGGACAGTGGACAGGCGATTACGGCTACACCTTC.